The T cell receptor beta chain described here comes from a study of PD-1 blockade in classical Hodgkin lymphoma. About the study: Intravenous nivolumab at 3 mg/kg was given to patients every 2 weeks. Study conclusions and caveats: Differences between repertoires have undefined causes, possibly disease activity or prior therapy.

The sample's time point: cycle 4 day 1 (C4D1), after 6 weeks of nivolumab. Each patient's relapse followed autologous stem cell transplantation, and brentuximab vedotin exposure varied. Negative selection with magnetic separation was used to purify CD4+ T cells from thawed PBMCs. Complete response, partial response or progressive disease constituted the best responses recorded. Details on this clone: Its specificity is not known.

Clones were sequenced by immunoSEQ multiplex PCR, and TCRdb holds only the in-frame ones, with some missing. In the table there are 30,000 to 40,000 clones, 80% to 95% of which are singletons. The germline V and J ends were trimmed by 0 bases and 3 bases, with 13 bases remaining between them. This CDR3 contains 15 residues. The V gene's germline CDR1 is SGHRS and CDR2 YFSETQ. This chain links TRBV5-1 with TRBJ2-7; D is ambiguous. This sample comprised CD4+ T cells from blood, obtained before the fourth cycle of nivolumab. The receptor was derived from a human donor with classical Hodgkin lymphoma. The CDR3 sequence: CASSLEVMVLYEQYF. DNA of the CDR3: TGCGCCAGCAGCTTGGAAGTAATGGTTCTCTACGAGCAGTACTTC.